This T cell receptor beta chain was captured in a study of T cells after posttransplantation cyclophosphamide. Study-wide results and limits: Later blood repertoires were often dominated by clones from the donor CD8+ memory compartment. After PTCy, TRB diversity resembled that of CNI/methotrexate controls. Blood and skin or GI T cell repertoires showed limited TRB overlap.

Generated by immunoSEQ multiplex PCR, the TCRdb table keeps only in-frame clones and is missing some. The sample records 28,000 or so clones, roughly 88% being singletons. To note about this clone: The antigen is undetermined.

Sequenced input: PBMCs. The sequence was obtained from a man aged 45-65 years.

The CDR3 sequence is CASSDVLGDPWPGANVLTF. For the CDR3, the DNA is TGTGCCAGCAGTGATGTCCTCGGGGATCCTTGGCCTGGGGCCAACGTCCTGACTTTC. The chain links TRBV6-1 to TRBJ2-6; perhaps TRBD2 as D (5 bases). Germline assignment: CDR1 MNHNS and CDR2 SASEGT. V was pared by 3 bases and J by 2 bases, with 20 bases between. This CDR3 spans 19 amino acids.